The 18 T cell receptor beta chains below come from one sample, sequenced in a study of blood T cell repertoires in COVID-19. Clones were read by immunoSEQ multiplex PCR, and TCRdb kept only the in-frame ones, dropping some. Of around 230,000 clones in the sample, 87% were seen once. The specimen sequenced was PBMCs or T cells enriched from blood (not recorded which). The receptor set was obtained from a man between 18 and 35 years old with acute COVID-19.

This clone appeared a few times. The chain employs TRBV4-1 and TRBJ2-7; D not certain. V gave up 3 bases and J gave up 6 bases, with 9 bases separating them. The germline gives CDR1 MGHRA, CDR2 YSYEKL. This CDR3 region has 12 residues. The CDR3 here is CASSHPRGEQYF. Written as DNA, the CDR3 is TGCGCCAGCAGCCACCCCAGAGGCGAGCAGTACTTC.

V usage is TRBV5-4 and J usage is TRBJ2-3; D call uncertain. The V end lost 0 bases, the J end lost 4 bases, and 6 bases lay between the germline ends. Germline CDR1 reads SGHNT; CDR2 reads YYREEE (reference sequence). This CDR3 is built from 13 residues. The CDR3: CASSLGGPDTQYF. CDR3 bases: TGTGCCAGCAGCTTGGGAGGCCCAGATACGCAGTATTTT.

In its sample, this clone was seen a few times. J is TRBJ2-1 and V is TRBV6-5; 12 bases agree with TRBD2. The CDR3 has 15 residues. Trimming took 2 bases from V and 4 from J; bases not matched to a gene: 0. Per the germline V gene, CDR1 is MNHEY and CDR2 is SVGAGI. CDR3 DNA: TGTGCCAGCAGTTACCTAGCGGGAGGGTACAATGAGCAGTTCTTC. Protein product: CASSYLAGGYNEQFF.

The chain combines TRBV28 with TRBJ2-3; 11 bases line up with TRBD2. Germline-derived CDR1 and CDR2 are MDHEN and SYDVKM. This CDR3 contains 15 residues. V lost 6 bases and J lost 5; bases outside the gene matches: 7. In nucleotides, the CDR3 is TGTGCCAGCAGCTTAGCGGGAGGGCCTGGAGATACGCAGTATTTT. Translated: CASSLAGGPGDTQYF.

The chain carries TRBV3-1 (or the pseudogene TRBV3-2) and TRBJ2-1; 9 bases are a match to TRBD2. Germline trimming cut 0 bases from V and 0 bases from J; bases unmatched to any gene: 3. The CDR3 sequence is 17 residues long. CDR1 and CDR2 (germline): LGHDT, YNNKEL (reference sequence). The CDR3 nucleotides are TGTGCCAGCAGCCAAGATGTACTAGCGGGCTCCTACAATGAGCAGTTCTTC. This translates into CASSQDVLAGSYNEQFF.

This chain joins TRBV24-1 and TRBJ2-2, with 8 bases that match TRBD1. The junction had 7 bases not matched to a gene; V was cut back by 5 bases and J by 6 bases. CDR3 length: 15 residues. Germline lookup yields CDR1 KGHDR and CDR2 SFDVKD. The CDR3 sequence: CATSVDGQGSGELFF. For the CDR3, the DNA is TGTGCCACCAGTGTCGACGGACAGGGCTCCGGGGAGCTGTTTTTT.

The CDR3 DNA reads as TGTGCCAGCAGACCGACAGGGGGCAATCAGCCCCAGCATTTT. As protein: CASRPTGGNQPQHF. The gene calls are TRBV28 and TRBJ1-5, with 8 nucleotides matching TRBD1. Unmatched junction bases numbered 3, after V lost 6 bases and J lost 2 bases. Germline CDR1 and CDR2: MDHEN and SYDVKM. The CDR3 contains 14 residues.

The chain employs TRBV2 and TRBJ2-2; possible D gene TRBD1, 6 bases. V lost 6 bases and J 3 bases, leaving 11 bases between the germline ends. The germline gives CDR1 SNHLY, CDR2 FYNNEI. The length of the CDR3 is 14 residues. CDR3: CASRLRTDTGELFF. The CDR3 region has the DNA TGTGCCAGCAGGCTCCGGACAGACACCGGGGAGCTGTTTTTT.

This clone was found once. The J gene is TRBJ2-1, the V gene TRBV5-1; no definite D call. Germline assignment: CDR1 SGHRS and CDR2 YFSETQ. The V end lost 5 bases, the J end lost 0 bases, and 9 bases lay between the germline ends. CDR3 length equals 14 residues. This chain's CDR3 is CASSTVLSYNEQFF. The CDR3 DNA is TGCGCCAGCAGTACAGTTCTCTCCTACAATGAGCAGTTCTTC.

V is TRBV5-4 and J is TRBJ2-7; tentatively, D is TRBD2 (6 bases). Deletions cut 4 bases from V and 3 bases from J, with 8 bases between. The CDR3 runs to 12 residues. Looked up from germline, CDR1 is SGHNT and CDR2 is YYREEE (reference sequence). In nucleotides, the CDR3 is TGTGCCAGCAGCCGGCGGGACTACGAGCAGTACTTC. This encodes CASSRRDYEQYF. The full variable domain, completed using reference TRBV5-4 and TRBJ2-7, is ETGVTQSPTHLIKTRGQQVTLRCSSQSGHNTVSWYQQALGQGPQFIFQYYREEENGRGNFPPRFSGLQFPNYSSELNVNALELDDSALYLCASSRRDYEQYFGPGTRLTVT.

The chain has TRBV4-2 and TRBJ2-3, with 10 positions matching TRBD2. This CDR3 contains 18 residues. CDR1 LGHNA and CDR2 YNFKEQ come from the germline V gene. Germline trimming cut 0 bases from V and 5 bases from J; bases unmatched to any gene: 11. The CDR3 loop reads CASSQDSGRPSSGDTQYF. The CDR3 region has the DNA TGTGCCAGCAGCCAAGATAGCGGGAGGCCATCTTCGGGAGATACGCAGTATTTT.

This chain uses TRBV7-8 with TRBJ2-1; perhaps TRBD2 as D (6 bases). The germline V gene encodes CDR1 SGHVS and CDR2 FQNEAQ. The CDR3 has 18 amino acids. Deletions cut 5 bases from V and 1 base from J, with 21 bases between. CDR3 sequence reads: CASSPAGLAHTSYNEQFF. The CDR3 DNA reads as TGTGCCAGCAGCCCCGCAGGTCTAGCGCATACTTCCTACAATGAGCAGTTCTTC.

The chain is built from TRBV7-8 and TRBJ2-1; possible D gene TRBD2, 7 bases. The germline gives CDR1 SGHVS, CDR2 FQNEAQ. V was shortened by 0 bases and J by 9 bases, with 12 bases between the two germline ends. The CDR3 length is 14 residues. The CDR3 region has the DNA TGTGCCAGCAGCTTAGCGATCGGGGGGCGTGAGCAGTTCTTC. Translating gives CASSLAIGGREQFF. The entire variable domain, with the rest obtained from reference TRBV7-8 and TRBJ2-1, is as follows: GAGVSQSPRYKVAKRGQDVALRCDPISGHVSLFWYQQALGQGPEFLTYFQNEAQLDKSGLPSDRFFAERPEGSVSTLKIQRTQQEDSAVYLCASSLAIGGREQFFGPGTRLTVL.

The V and J genes are TRBV20-1 and TRBJ2-5; possible D gene TRBD1, 5 bases. The CDR3 sequence is 13 residues long. V was clipped by 3 bases and J by 5 bases, with 13 bases between them. CDR1 is DFQATT, CDR2 SNEGSKA, per germline (reference sequence). CDR3 coding DNA: TGCAGTGCTAGTCAGGGATTGGTCGAGACCCAGTACTTC. This codes for CSASQGLVETQYF.

The chain recombines TRBV28 with TRBJ2-1, with D tentatively TRBD1 (5 bases). The germline V gene has CDR1 MDHEN and CDR2 SYDVKM. This CDR3 has 17 amino acids. Trimming took off 1 base at V and 0 bases at J, with 13 bases between the two ends. CDR3 nucleotides: TGTGCCAGCAGTTTATTTGCCCTCAGGGACTCCTACAATGAGCAGTTCTTC. Encoded protein: CASSLFALRDSYNEQFF. The whole variable domain, filled in from reference TRBV28 and TRBJ2-1, reads DVKVTQSSRYLVKRTGEKVFLECVQDMDHENMFWYRQDPGLGLRLIYFSYDVKMKEKGDIPEGYSVSREKKERFSLILESASTNQTSMYLCASSLFALRDSYNEQFFGPGTRLTVL.

The rearrangement links TRBV10-3 to TRBJ2-2; 9 bases are a match to TRBD1. Looked up from germline, CDR1 is ENHRY and CDR2 is SYGVKD. J gave up 3 bases and V 6 bases, and 2 bases lay outside the gene matches. This CDR3 has 14 amino acids. CDR3 nucleotide sequence: TGTGCCATCAGCCGGACAGGGGACACCGGGGAGCTGTTTTTT. Amino acids: CAISRTGDTGELFF.

The chain links TRBV7-8 to TRBJ2-2; D unresolved. In germline, CDR1 is SGHVS, CDR2 FQNEAQ. Trimming removed 5 bases from V and 3 bases from J, with 7 bases in between. The CDR3 sequence is 13 residues long. CDR3 sequence: CASSTHDTGELFF. In nucleotides, the CDR3 is TGTGCCAGCAGCACACACGACACCGGGGAGCTGTTTTTT.

The chain couples TRBV6-2 or TRBV6-3 to TRBJ2-1; the D gene is possibly TRBD2 (5 bases). The CDR3 consists of 12 residues. From germline, CDR1 is MNHEY and CDR2 SVGEGT. The V gene lost 5 bases and the J gene lost 9 bases, with 11 bases spanning the gap. The CDR3 DNA sequence: TGTGCCAGCAGTCCGGACTTGGGTGAGCAGTTCTTC. Translating gives CASSPDLGEQFF.